Below are 14 T cell receptor beta chains sequenced from a single sample in a study of cytomegalovirus exposure and HLA in healthy donors. Both 60 Vbeta primers and 13 Jbeta primers went into the PCR. The repertoire was sequenced with immunoSEQ multiplex PCR; TCRdb's copy has only in-frame clones and lacks some. The sample has about 120,000 clones, 50% to 65% seen once; the top ten hold 8% to 9.5%. Sequenced: PBMCs. The source of these receptors is a woman aged 40 to 55 in good health and CMV-seropositive.

Note on this clone: Germline is not matched at one junction end, which may reflect a read error. The rearrangement links TRBV7-7 to TRBJ2-1; 11 bases line up with TRBD2. The V gene's germline CDR1 is SSHAT and CDR2 FNYEAQ (reference sequence). This CDR3 region has 18 residues. For the CDR3, the DNA is TGTGCTAGCAGCCCTGGACTAGCGGGTCTTAGCTCCTACAATGAGCAGTTCTTC. This encodes CASSPGLAGLSSYNEQFF.

The genes are TRBV19 and TRBJ2-7, with 7 bases that match TRBD2. With V trimmed by 0 bases and J by 7 bases, 3 bases remained unmatched. The CDR3 runs 13 residues. Germline CDR1 LNHDA, CDR2 SQIVND (reference sequence). The CDR3 DNA reads TGTGCCAGTAGTATAGATCTCGGGAGGGAGCAGTACTTC. It encodes CASSIDLGREQYF.

V usage is TRBV6-1 and J usage is TRBJ2-1; 7 nucleotides line up with TRBD2. The CDR3 contains 15 residues. The germline gives CDR1 MNHNS, CDR2 SASEGT. The junction had 9 bases not matched to a gene; V was cut back by 8 bases and J by 2 bases. The CDR3 DNA reads as TGTGCCAGCTTGAATCTAGCGGAGGCCTACAATGAGCAGTTCTTC. This translates into CASLNLAEAYNEQFF.

The chain employs TRBV28 and TRBJ2-5; 8 bases align to TRBD1. J lost 2 bases, V lost 5 bases, and 4 bases had no gene match. Germline V gene sequence: CDR1 MDHEN, CDR2 SYDVKM. The CDR3 spans 14 residues. DNA of the CDR3: TGTGCCAGCAGTGTAGGGACAGGACAAGAGACCCAGTACTTC. It specifies CASSVGTGQETQYF.

The chain couples TRBV10-1 to TRBJ2-7; TRBD2 might be the D (6 bases). Germline V gene sequence: CDR1 WNHNN, CDR2 SYGVQD (reference sequence). The length of the CDR3 is 15 residues. Trimming cost V 6 bases and J 2 bases, with 17 bases left between them. CDR3 bases: TGCGCCAGCAGCGCGGGGTCAAAAACCGCCTACGAGCAGTACTTC. The encoded protein is CASSAGSKTAYEQYF.

The CDR3 bases are TGTGCCAGCAGCGTAGTCGCAGGTACCGGCTACACCTTC. Translating it yields CASSVVAGTGYTF. The V call is TRBV9, the J call TRBJ1-2; D is undetermined. Between the trimmed V and J ends, which lost 0 bases and 8 bases, there was a span of 11 bases. The CDR3 loop spans 13 amino acids. Germline CDR1 is SGDLS and CDR2 is YYNGEE. Filled out from reference TRBV9 and TRBJ1-2, the complete variable domain reads DSGVTQTPKHLITATGQRVTLRCSPRSGDLSVYWYQQSLDQGLQFLIQYYNGEERAKGNILERFSAQQFPDLHSELNLSSLELGDSALYFCASSVVAGTGYTFGSGTRLTVV.

The chain links TRBV4-1 to TRBJ1-1; 7 positions match TRBD1. With 1 base clipped from V and 4 bases from J, the junction kept 9 bases outside the gene matches. This CDR3 is built from 16 residues. Germline loops: CDR1 MGHRA, CDR2 YSYEKL. CDR3 sequence: CASSQVVTGRSTEAFF. For the CDR3, the DNA is TGCGCCAGCAGCCAAGTCGTGACAGGGCGGTCCACTGAAGCTTTCTTT.

The V gene is TRBV19, the J gene TRBJ1-5, with D possibly being TRBD1 (5 bases). The CDR3 has 14 amino acids. Germline lookup yields CDR1 LNHDA and CDR2 SQIVND (reference sequence). The germline V and J ends were trimmed by 6 bases and 4 bases, with 13 bases remaining between them. The CDR3 DNA reads as TGTGCCAGTAGGGAGGGACGGGAAAATCAGCCCCAGCATTTT. Translating gives CASREGRENQPQHF.

This clone was seen a handful of times. The chain is built from TRBV25-1 and TRBJ2-3; the match to TRBD1 covers 9 bases. The V gene end was trimmed by 11 bases and the J gene end by 7 bases; junction bases not matched to a gene: 10. Germline V gene lookup returns CDR1 MGHDK and CDR2 SYGVNS. This CDR3 contains 13 residues. CDR3 coding DNA: TGTGCCTCCCTGGGGACAGGGTTCCATACGCAGTATTTT. Amino acids: CASLGTGFHTQYF.

V and J are TRBV5-1 and TRBJ2-7, with D perhaps matching TRBD1 (6 bases). Per the germline V gene, CDR1 is SGHRS and CDR2 is YFSETQ. V lost 4 bases to trimming and J lost 3 bases, with 20 bases between them. The CDR3 length is 16 residues. In DNA, the CDR3 is TGCGCCAGCAGCACCGGGACCCACAGGGCGTACTACGAGCAGTACTTC. It codes for CASSTGTHRAYYEQYF. Filled out from reference TRBV5-1 and TRBJ2-7, the complete variable domain reads KAGVTQTPRYLIKTRGQQVTLSCSPISGHRSVSWYQQTPGQGLQFLFEYFSETQRNKGNFPGRFSGRQFSNSRSEMNVSTLELGDSALYLCASSTGTHRAYYEQYFGPGTRLTVT.

V usage is TRBV7-3 and J usage is TRBJ2-3; D is unresolved. This CDR3 is built from 13 residues. Trimming removed 5 bases at V and 2 bases at J, with 8 bases between. Germline CDR1 is SGHTA and CDR2 is FQGTGA. CDR3 in DNA: TGTGCCAGCAGCAGCCATGTCACAGATACGCAGTATTTT. It is translated as CASSSHVTDTQYF.

This CDR3 is CASSEFPPGSSYNEQFF. DNA for the CDR3: TGCGCCAGCAGCGAATTTCCCCCGGGAAGCTCCTACAATGAGCAGTTCTTC. The V gene is TRBV4-1, the J gene TRBJ2-1; possibly TRBD2 for D (5 bases). The CDR3 sequence is 17 residues long. Per the germline V gene, CDR1 is MGHRA and CDR2 is YSYEKL. Trimming stripped 5 bases from V and 0 bases from J, with 17 bases between.

The chain recombines TRBV5-1 with TRBJ2-6; D call uncertain. Per germline, CDR1 SGHRS and CDR2 YFSETQ. The V end was cut by 4 bases, the J end by 4 bases, with 9 bases between. This CDR3 is built from 14 residues. CDR3 DNA: TGCGCCAGCAGCCCAGGCCTCGGGGCCAACGTCCTGACTTTC. Its translation is CASSPGLGANVLTF.

This sequence joins TRBV29-1 and TRBJ2-1, with 10 bases matching TRBD1. V lost 2 bases, J lost 7 bases, and 8 bases stayed unmatched. Germline V gene data show CDR1 as SQVTM and CDR2 as ANQGSEA. The CDR3 spans 15 residues. The CDR3 reads CSVELAGQGINEQFF. The CDR3 region has the DNA TGCAGCGTTGAATTAGCGGGACAGGGGATAAATGAGCAGTTCTTC.